This passage covers 32 T cell receptor beta chains from one sample sequenced in a study of blood T cell repertoires in COVID-19. Sequencing used immunoSEQ multiplex PCR; TCRdb keeps in-frame clones, though not all of them. The top ten clones hold approximately 0.84% of a sample with 250,000 to 350,000 clones, approximately 90% of them seen once. What was sequenced was peripheral blood. The receptor source for this set is a man aged 30-40 years with acute or convalescent COVID-19.

The chain links TRBV9 to TRBJ2-1; 12 bases align to TRBD1. This CDR3 has 18 residues. Trimming cost V 1 base and J 1 base; bases outside gene matches: 6. The germline CDR1 and CDR2 sequences are SGDLS and YYNGEE. CDR3 in amino acids: CASSVFPGQGASYNEQFF. The CDR3 DNA is TGTGCCAGCAGCGTATTTCCGGGACAGGGGGCATCCTACAATGAGCAGTTCTTC.

This clone was seen a single time. The chain is built from TRBV11-3 and TRBJ2-3, with TRBD2 matching over 9 bases. There are 16 residues in the CDR3. Germline values: CDR1 SGHNT, CDR2 YENEEA. The ends lost 4 bases at V and 0 bases at J; junction bases unmatched: 5. CDR3 in amino acids: CASSSSSGDSTDTQYF. The CDR3 DNA follows: TGTGCCAGCAGCTCTTCTAGCGGGGATAGCACAGATACGCAGTATTTT.

Remarks on this clone: A junction end diverges from the germline sequence, so it may reflect a read error. The chain has TRBV7-2 and TRBJ2-1; 11 bases match TRBD2. The CDR3 is 13 residues long. Germline V gene data show CDR1 as SGHTA and CDR2 as FQGNSA. The CDR3 DNA is TGTGCCAGCAGCTCATATTTAGCGGGGGGGGTGCTCTTC. This encodes CASSSYLAGGVLF.

The rearrangement joins TRBV7-3 to TRBJ2-5; TRBD2 agrees at 8 bases. This CDR3 has 15 residues. From germline, CDR1 is SGHTA and CDR2 FQGTGA. Losses at the gene ends were 5 bases for V and 2 bases for J; bases not matched to a gene: 7. Here the CDR3 reads CASSPGGGTQETQYF. DNA of the CDR3: TGTGCCAGCAGCCCCGGCGGGGGGACGCAAGAGACCCAGTACTTC.

This clone was detected only a few times. The V call is TRBV30, the J call TRBJ2-7; D is perhaps TRBD1 (6 bases). The V and J ends lost 5 bases and 3 bases respectively, with 11 bases between them. The CDR3 consists of 12 residues. Germline CDR1 GTSNPN, CDR2 SVGIG (reference sequence). The CDR3 sequence: CAWQATGYEQYF. CDR3 coding DNA: TGTGCCTGGCAGGCGACAGGCTACGAGCAGTACTTC.

The V call is TRBV7-9, the J call TRBJ1-1, with D uncertain. Germline V gene sequence: CDR1 SEHNR, CDR2 FQNEAQ (reference sequence). Trimming shortened V by 2 bases and J by 3 bases, and 7 bases separated the two germline ends. There are 13 residues in the CDR3. The CDR3 protein is CASSLSGDTEAFF. The DNA of the CDR3 is TGTGCCAGCAGCTTATCAGGCGACACTGAAGCTTTCTTT. Together with reference TRBV7-9 and TRBJ1-1, the CDR3 gives the full variable domain: DTGVSQNPRHKITKRGQNVTFRCDPISEHNRLYWYRQTLGQGPEFLTYFQNEAQLEKSRLLSDRFSAERPKGSFSTLEIQRTEQGDSAMYLCASSLSGDTEAFFGQGTRLTVV.

The chain employs TRBV19 and TRBJ2-7; 9 bases align to TRBD2. V shed 5 bases and J 0 bases; nucleotides not matched to a gene: 5. Germline lookup yields CDR1 LNHDA and CDR2 SQIVND (reference sequence). This CDR3 has 15 residues. The CDR3 here is CASSSSGASSYEQYF. The CDR3 DNA reads as TGTGCCAGTAGTTCTAGCGGGGCCTCCTCCTACGAGCAGTACTTC.

The chain employs TRBV6-2 or TRBV6-3 and TRBJ2-1, with 13 bases matching TRBD2. Germline assignment: CDR1 MNHEY and CDR2 SVGEGT. The CDR3 spans 15 residues. V lost 6 bases, J lost 7 bases, and 6 bases stayed unmatched. CDR3 sequence reads: CASSPGLAGNNEQFF. CDR3 DNA sequence: TGTGCCAGCAGCCCGGGACTAGCGGGAAATAATGAGCAGTTCTTC.

On this clone itself: Compared with germline, one end of the junction differs, possibly owing to a read error. The chain recombines TRBV5-5 with TRBJ2-5, with D perhaps TRBD2 (6 bases). This CDR3 region has 14 residues. Germline lookup yields CDR1 SGHKS and CDR2 YYEKEE (reference sequence). This CDR3 reads CASSLGDVEGTQYF. The CDR3 DNA sequence: TGTGCCAGCAGTTTGGGGGACGTGGAGGGGACCCAGTACTTC. The complete variable domain, with remaining parts taken from reference TRBV5-5 and TRBJ2-5, reads DAGVTQSPTHLIKTRGQQVTLRCSPISGHKSVSWYQQVLGQGPQFIFQYYEKEERGRGNFPDRFSARQFPNYSSELNVNALLLGDSALYLCASSLGDVEGTQYFGPGTRLLVL.

The genes are TRBV4-1 and TRBJ1-2; 10 bases agree with TRBD1. V shed 4 bases and J 1 base; nucleotides not matched to a gene: 6. CDR1 is MGHRA and CDR2 is YSYEKL in the germline V gene. The CDR3 covers 16 residues. CDR3 coding DNA: TGCGCCAGCAGCCCTACCGGGACAGGGGATAACTATGGCTACACCTTC. It specifies CASSPTGTGDNYGYTF.

V is TRBV4-2 and J is TRBJ1-5; TRBD1 matches at 9 bases. V lost 4 bases, J lost 1 base, and 2 bases stayed unmatched. The V gene's germline CDR1 is LGHNA and CDR2 YNFKEQ. CDR3 length equals 15 residues. CDR3 region: CASSRDRASNQPQHF. The CDR3 nucleotides are TGTGCCAGCAGCCGGGACAGGGCAAGCAATCAGCCCCAGCATTTT.

This chain uses TRBV3-1 (or the pseudogene TRBV3-2) with TRBJ1-3; D is possibly TRBD1 (5 bases). The germline V and J ends were trimmed by 4 bases and 0 bases, with 13 bases remaining between them. The CDR3 spans 16 residues. The germline CDR1 and CDR2 sequences are LGHDT and YNNKEL (reference sequence). The DNA for the CDR3 is TGTGCCAGCAGCCCGGGGGTTCTTAGCTCTGGAAACACCATATATTTT. As protein: CASSPGVLSSGNTIYF.

The gene calls are TRBV19 and TRBJ1-1; D is uncertain. The CDR3 loop spans 13 amino acids. The germline V gene encodes CDR1 LNHDA and CDR2 SQIVND (reference sequence). V lost 5 bases to trimming and J lost 1 base, with 8 bases between them. In nucleotides, the CDR3 is TGTGCCAGTAGTTCCCACAAGAACACTGAAGCTTTCTTT. This codes for CASSSHKNTEAFF.

The chain carries TRBV28 and TRBJ1-5; D perhaps matches TRBD1 (5 bases). Germline CDR1 is MDHEN and CDR2 is SYDVKM. CDR3 size: 16 residues. V gave up 4 bases and J gave up 1 base, with 14 bases separating them. The CDR3 is CASSSSGGASNQPQHF. In nucleotides, the CDR3 is TGTGCCAGCAGTTCCTCGGGGGGAGCGAGCAATCAGCCCCAGCATTTT.

This sequence joins TRBV6-1 and TRBJ1-4; a weak D match, TRBD1 (5 bases). Trimming stripped 2 bases from V and 5 bases from J, with 18 bases between. Germline CDR1 reads MNHNS; CDR2 reads SASEGT. This CDR3 has 17 residues. The CDR3 loop reads CASSESLAGGGNEKLFF. The CDR3 DNA reads TGTGCCAGCAGTGAAAGTCTGGCGGGGGGAGGAAATGAAAAACTGTTTTTT.

The J gene is TRBJ1-4, the V gene TRBV5-4; D not certain. The CDR3 contains 13 residues. From germline, CDR1 is SGHNT and CDR2 YYREEE (reference sequence). The CDR3 coding sequence is TGTGCTACGACGGGTGCAACTAATGAAAAACTGTTTTTT. It specifies CATTGATNEKLFF.

The CDR3 region is CASSPGQGATGELFF. DNA of the CDR3: TGTGCCAGCAGCCCGGGACAGGGGGCTACCGGGGAGCTGTTTTTT. V usage is TRBV9 and J usage is TRBJ2-2, with 12 nucleotides matching TRBD1. In germline, CDR1 is SGDLS, CDR2 YYNGEE. V shed 4 bases, J shed 5 bases, and the junction held 3 bases outside the gene matches. CDR3 length equals 15 residues.

Points on this clone: One junction end does not reproduce the germline sequence, and a read error may be involved. The V gene is TRBV30, the J gene TRBJ1-5; D not resolved. Germline CDR1 is GTSNPN and CDR2 is SVGIG (reference sequence). This CDR3 comprises 14 residues. The DNA of the CDR3 is TGTGCCTGGAGTGGAAGTCATAACAATCATCCCCAGCATTTT. The encoded protein is CAWSGSHNNHPQHF.

V is TRBV6-5 and J is TRBJ1-2, with D perhaps TRBD1 (6 bases). The CDR3 sequence is 13 residues long. V was cut by 6 bases and J by 4 bases, with 12 bases left in between. Germline V lookup: CDR1 MNHEY, CDR2 SVGAGI. The DNA for the CDR3 is TGTGCCAGCAGCACAGGGAATTCCTATGGCTACACCTTC. Its protein product is CASSTGNSYGYTF.

This chain uses TRBV28 with TRBJ2-2, with 8 bases lining up with TRBD1. V lost 7 bases to trimming and J lost 7 bases; unmatched junction nucleotides: 11. Germline V gene data show CDR1 as MDHEN and CDR2 as SYDVKM. The CDR3 runs 15 residues. This chain's CDR3 is CASIRTGWSYGELFF. CDR3 nucleotide sequence: TGTGCCAGCATACGGACAGGGTGGAGCTACGGGGAGCTGTTTTTT.

The chain is built from TRBV10-3 and TRBJ1-5, with 8 bases identical to TRBD1. V shed 10 bases, J shed 3 bases, and the junction held 14 bases outside the gene matches. This CDR3 comprises 16 residues. Looked up from germline, CDR1 is ENHRY and CDR2 is SYGVKD. This CDR3 is CATQDRVLSDNQPQHF. The CDR3 DNA is TGTGCCACCCAGGACAGGGTTCTTTCCGACAATCAGCCCCAGCATTTT.

CDR3 region: CATSYRGSNTDTQYF. In nucleotides, the CDR3 is TGTGCCACCAGTTACAGGGGGTCTAACACAGATACGCAGTATTTT. The chain employs TRBV24-1 and TRBJ2-3; 8 nucleotides match TRBD1. V lost 6 bases and J lost 2; bases outside the gene matches: 6. Germline V gives CDR1 KGHDR, CDR2 SFDVKD. This CDR3 has 15 amino acids.

This clone was recorded a few times. The rearrangement uses TRBV5-1 and TRBJ2-1; TRBD2 matches at 8 bases. Germline loops: CDR1 SGHRS, CDR2 YFSETQ. V shed 4 bases, J shed 5 bases, and the junction held 8 bases outside the gene matches. CDR3 length equals 15 residues. The CDR3 DNA follows: TGCGCCAGCAGCCGGCGGCGGGAGGCTGACAATGAGCAGTTCTTC. Its protein product is CASSRRREADNEQFF.

V and J are TRBV9 and TRBJ1-2, with D perhaps matching TRBD1 (5 bases). The CDR3 extends over 17 amino acids. The germline CDR1 and CDR2 sequences are SGDLS and YYNGEE. Trimming cost V 3 bases and J 1 base, with 19 bases left between them. This CDR3 is CASSASSGPRSNYGYTF. As DNA, the CDR3 is TGTGCCAGCAGCGCCTCCTCAGGGCCTCGAAGTAACTATGGCTACACCTTC.

V and J are TRBV2 and TRBJ2-3; D is ambiguous. V dropped 4 bases and J dropped 3 bases, with 5 bases sitting between them. The CDR3 runs 12 residues. CDR1 and CDR2 (germline): SNHLY, FYNNEI. CDR3 nucleotide sequence: TGTGCCAGCAGTGGCCTAACAGATACGCAGTATTTT. It specifies CASSGLTDTQYF. Full variable domain (outside the CDR3, taken from reference TRBV2 and TRBJ2-3): EPEVTQTPSHQVTQMGQEVILRCVPISNHLYFYWYRQILGQKVEFLVSFYNNEISEKSEIFDDQFSVERPDGSNFTLKIRSTKLEDSAMYFCASSGLTDTQYFGPGTRLTVL.

V and J are TRBV7-2 and TRBJ2-5; 10 bases are shared with TRBD1. Trimming cost V 4 bases and J 4 bases; bases outside gene matches: 0. Germline CDR1 and CDR2: SGHTA and FQGNSA. This CDR3 region has 13 residues. In DNA form, the CDR3 reads TGTGCCAGCAGCTGGACAGGGGGAGAGACCCAGTACTTC. Amino acid sequence: CASSWTGGETQYF.

This clone was counted once. The chain has TRBV7-2 and TRBJ2-1, with D maybe TRBD2 (6 bases). Trimming took off 4 bases at V and 3 bases at J, with 19 bases between the two ends. The germline V gene encodes CDR1 SGHTA and CDR2 FQGNSA. The CDR3 totals 17 residues. The CDR3 DNA is TGTGCCAGCAGCTCTTTAAGCTCGGGCGGGAACTACAATGAGCAGTTCTTC. Amino acids: CASSSLSSGGNYNEQFF.

This sequence joins TRBV28 and TRBJ1-4; D not certain. V was clipped by 8 bases and J by 4 bases, with 11 bases between them. The CDR3 is 13 amino acids. Germline lookup yields CDR1 MDHEN and CDR2 SYDVKM. The CDR3 protein is CASAGYLNEKLFF. The CDR3 DNA reads TGTGCCAGCGCGGGTTACCTTAATGAAAAACTGTTTTTT.

The chain combines TRBV18 with TRBJ1-1, with D hard to call. CDR1 is KGHSH and CDR2 is LQKENI in the germline V gene. The CDR3 runs to 18 residues. V shed 0 bases and J shed 4 bases, with 21 bases lying between them. The CDR3 DNA reads TGTGCCAGCTCACCACCTGGTAGCCTGCGAAGGGAGGGCACTGAAGCTTTCTTT. This encodes CASSPPGSLRREGTEAFF.

The chain couples TRBV30 to TRBJ1-5; tentative D call: TRBD1 (5 bases). CDR1 and CDR2 (germline): GTSNPN, SVGIG (reference sequence). The CDR3 has 15 amino acids. Trimming cost V 0 bases and J 5 bases, with 14 bases left between them. The CDR3 nucleotides read TGTGCCTGGAGTGTAACCAGGGCGGCGGATCAGCCCCAGCATTTT. Its protein product is CAWSVTRAADQPQHF.

The chain uses TRBV3-1 (or the pseudogene TRBV3-2) and TRBJ1-4; D gene uncertain. Germline CDR1 is LGHDT and CDR2 is YNNKEL (reference sequence). CDR3 size: 16 residues. V lost 2 bases to trimming and J lost 4 bases, with 14 bases between them. CDR3 coding DNA: TGTGCCAGCAGCCAAAACCCTGCAGGTTTTAATGAAAAACTGTTTTTT. Its translation: CASSQNPAGFNEKLFF.

This clone appeared a few times. The chain is built from TRBV18 and TRBJ1-3, with 8 nucleotides matching TRBD1. Germline V gene lookup returns CDR1 KGHSH and CDR2 LQKENI. The ends lost 3 bases at V and 4 bases at J; junction bases unmatched: 8. The CDR3 runs to 16 residues. As DNA, the CDR3 is TGTGCCAGCTCACCGAGGACAGGGCGTTCGGGAAACACCATATATTTT. Its protein is CASSPRTGRSGNTIYF.